This is a list of T cell receptor beta chains from one sample in a study of cytomegalovirus exposure and HLA in healthy donors. Method: immunoSEQ multiplex PCR; TCRdb's copy keeps in-frame clones and lacks some. The table includes 150,000 or so clones, roughly 79% detected once. Sequencing was performed on PBMCs. All receptors come from a woman in her thirties or forties in good health and CMV-seronegative. Each CDR3 is given with its conserved first and last residue. Fields, in order: V gene, D gene, J gene, clone size, CDR3 protein, CDR3 DNA. D genes are given only for firm matches. Part of the rows lack a size; the others show once, few, many or a class for expanded clones.

V gene: TRBV11-3; D gene: TRBD1; J gene: TRBJ1-1; clone size: .; CDR3 protein: CASSSPAPTTTGEAFF; CDR3 DNA: TGTGCCAGCAGCTCCCCGGCCCCGACTACGACAGGGGAAGCTTTCTTT
V gene: TRBV6-6; D gene: .; J gene: TRBJ2-6; clone size: .; CDR3 protein: CASRIHRASGANVLTF; CDR3 DNA: TGTGCCAGCAGGATACACAGGGCCTCTGGGGCCAACGTCCTGACTTTC
V gene: TRBV9; D gene: .; J gene: TRBJ2-5; clone size: few; CDR3 protein: CASSVGIPPETQYF; CDR3 DNA: TGTGCCAGCAGCGTAGGTATTCCTCCGGAGACCCAGTACTTC
V gene: TRBV19; D gene: .; J gene: TRBJ1-2; clone size: once; CDR3 protein: CASSITGSGGAQGGYTF; CDR3 DNA: TGTGCCAGTAGTATAACCGGGAGTGGAGGGGCGCAGGGTGGCTACACCTTC
V gene: TRBV19; D gene: TRBD2; J gene: TRBJ2-1; clone size: .; CDR3 protein: CASSIGSGRAGSNEQFF; CDR3 DNA: TGTGCCAGTAGTATCGGTAGCGGGAGGGCCGGGTCCAATGAGCAGTTCTTC
V gene: TRBV7-7; D gene: .; J gene: TRBJ2-7; clone size: .; CDR3 protein: CASNDFRGGSYEQYF; CDR3 DNA: TGTGCTAGCAACGACTTCAGGGGCGGCTCCTACGAGCAGTACTTC
V gene: TRBV30; D gene: TRBD1; J gene: TRBJ1-2; clone size: .; CDR3 protein: CAWSSGTGSYGYTF; CDR3 DNA: TGTGCCTGGAGTTCCGGGACAGGGAGTTATGGCTACACCTTC
V gene: TRBV7-6; D gene: .; J gene: TRBJ2-5; clone size: .; CDR3 protein: CASSYEQKTQYF; CDR3 DNA: TGTGCCAGCAGCTATGAACAAAAGACCCAGTACTTC
V gene: TRBV19; D gene: .; J gene: TRBJ1-1; clone size: .; CDR3 protein: CASSRERRTEAFF; CDR3 DNA: TGTGCCAGTAGTAGAGAGAGGAGGACTGAAGCTTTCTTT
V gene: TRBV6-1; D gene: .; J gene: TRBJ2-1; clone size: .; CDR3 protein: CASSEENGGLTNYNEQFF; CDR3 DNA: TGTGCCAGCAGTGAAGAAAACGGGGGACTTACTAACTACAATGAGCAGTTCTTC
V gene: TRBV5-1; D gene: TRBD1; J gene: TRBJ1-4; clone size: .; CDR3 protein: CASSSGQFNEKLFF; CDR3 DNA: TGCGCCAGCAGCTCGGGACAGTTTAATGAAAAACTGTTTTTT
V gene: TRBV28; D gene: TRBD2; J gene: TRBJ2-7; clone size: .; CDR3 protein: CASSFPLTSGTREQYF; CDR3 DNA: TGTGCCAGCAGTTTTCCACTGACTAGCGGGACACGAGAGCAGTACTTC
V gene: TRBV5-1; D gene: .; J gene: TRBJ2-1; clone size: few; CDR3 protein: CASSLERNEQFF; CDR3 DNA: TGCGCCAGCAGCTTGGAGAGAAATGAGCAGTTCTTC
V gene: TRBV6-1; D gene: .; J gene: TRBJ1-2; clone size: few; CDR3 protein: CASSAIIMGLRDYGYTF; CDR3 DNA: TGTGCCAGCAGTGCAATAATTATGGGACTTCGGGACTATGGCTACACCTTC
V gene: TRBV2; D gene: .; J gene: TRBJ1-4; clone size: .; CDR3 protein: CASSDGVSNEKLFF; CDR3 DNA: TGTGCCAGCAGTGACGGGGTATCGAATGAAAAACTGTTTTTT
V gene: TRBV28; D gene: TRBD1; J gene: TRBJ1-1; clone size: few; CDR3 protein: CASRLTGGAEAFF; CDR3 DNA: TGTGCCAGCAGACTAACAGGGGGCGCTGAAGCTTTCTTT
V gene: TRBV30; D gene: .; J gene: TRBJ1-5; clone size: .; CDR3 protein: CAWSLTTGQPQHF; CDR3 DNA: TGTGCCTGGAGTCTCACCACGGGGCAGCCCCAGCATTTT
V gene: TRBV13; D gene: .; J gene: TRBJ1-2; clone size: .; CDR3 protein: CASSLQTGRYGYTF; CDR3 DNA: TGTGCCAGCAGCCTACAAACGGGGAGATATGGCTACACCTTC
V gene: TRBV5-1; D gene: TRBD1; J gene: TRBJ1-4; clone size: .; CDR3 protein: CASNYRGGPSEKLFF; CDR3 DNA: TGCGCCAGCAACTATCGAGGGGGCCCAAGTGAAAAACTGTTTTTT
V gene: TRBV7-8; D gene: .; J gene: TRBJ1-5; clone size: .; CDR3 protein: CASSLGPERVLTKHF; CDR3 DNA: TGTGCCAGCAGCTTAGGGCCGGAGAGGGTATTAACCAAGCATTTT
V gene: TRBV19; D gene: TRBD1; J gene: TRBJ1-5; clone size: .; CDR3 protein: CASSPQTGTNQPQHF; CDR3 DNA: TGTGCCAGTAGTCCTCAGACAGGGACAAATCAGCCCCAGCATTTT
V gene: TRBV7-3; D gene: .; J gene: TRBJ2-7; clone size: .; CDR3 protein: CASSLYGGPSYEQYF; CDR3 DNA: TGTGCCAGCAGCTTATACGGGGGTCCCTCCTACGAGCAGTACTTC
V gene: TRBV6-1; D gene: .; J gene: TRBJ1-2; clone size: .; CDR3 protein: CASSAGYNGYTF; CDR3 DNA: TGTGCCAGCAGTGCAGGGTATAATGGCTACACCTTC
V gene: TRBV6-5; D gene: .; J gene: TRBJ1-1; clone size: .; CDR3 protein: CASSYSPGTEAFF; CDR3 DNA: TGTGCCAGCAGTTACTCCCCCGGGACTGAAGCTTTCTTT
V gene: TRBV7-9; D gene: .; J gene: TRBJ2-5; clone size: .; CDR3 protein: CASSLGTGQETQYF; CDR3 DNA: TGTGCCAGCAGCCTGGGAACAGGCCAAGAGACCCAGTACTTC
V gene: TRBV5-1; D gene: TRBD2; J gene: TRBJ2-1; clone size: .; CDR3 protein: CASKVGGRADNEQFF; CDR3 DNA: TGCGCCAGCAAGGTGGGCGGGAGGGCGGACAATGAGCAGTTCTTC
V gene: TRBV5-1; D gene: .; J gene: TRBJ2-7; clone size: .; CDR3 protein: CASRPGTGSYEQYF; CDR3 DNA: TGCGCCAGCAGACCCGGGACTGGCTCCTACGAGCAGTACTTC
V gene: TRBV13; D gene: .; J gene: TRBJ1-1; clone size: .; CDR3 protein: CASSLGSGNTEAFF; CDR3 DNA: TGTGCCAGCAGCTTAGGAAGCGGGAACACTGAAGCTTTCTTT
V gene: TRBV7-8; D gene: TRBD1; J gene: TRBJ1-2; clone size: .; CDR3 protein: CASSLEGQGGVGGYTF; CDR3 DNA: TGTGCCAGCAGCTTAGAAGGACAGGGAGGCGTTGGTGGCTACACCTTC
V gene: TRBV19; D gene: .; J gene: TRBJ2-5; clone size: .; CDR3 protein: CASTGGRQAREETQYF; CDR3 DNA: TGTGCCAGTACGGGGGGCCGACAGGCCAGAGAAGAGACCCAGTACTTC
V gene: TRBV5-6; D gene: TRBD1; J gene: TRBJ2-3; clone size: .; CDR3 protein: CASSFGTGNAAPDTQYF; CDR3 DNA: TGTGCCAGCAGCTTCGGGACAGGGAACGCGGCGCCAGATACGCAGTATTTT
V gene: TRBV5-1; D gene: TRBD1; J gene: TRBJ2-7; clone size: once; CDR3 protein: CASSCTRPGQGPTRSSYEQYF; CDR3 DNA: TGCGCCAGCAGCTGCACTAGACCGGGACAGGGGCCAACCAGGAGCTCCTACGAGCAGTACTTC
V gene: TRBV30; D gene: TRBD2; J gene: TRBJ2-1; clone size: .; CDR3 protein: CAFSGLAGGYEQFF; CDR3 DNA: TGTGCCTTCTCCGGGCTAGCGGGAGGTTATGAGCAGTTCTTC
V gene: TRBV29-1; D gene: .; J gene: TRBJ2-7; clone size: .; CDR3 protein: CSVGEGPFRRF; CDR3 DNA: TGCAGCGTTGGGGAAGGCCCCTTCAGGAGGTTC
V gene: TRBV4-2; D gene: .; J gene: TRBJ2-1; clone size: .; CDR3 protein: CASSQDLRTTGYNEQFF; CDR3 DNA: TGTGCCAGCAGCCAAGATCTCAGGACTACCGGCTACAATGAGCAGTTCTTC
V gene: TRBV28; D gene: .; J gene: TRBJ2-7; clone size: once; CDR3 protein: CASSFLWFGEMGSSYEQYF; CDR3 DNA: TGTGCCAGCAGTTTCCTTTGGTTCGGGGAGATGGGGAGCTCCTACGAGCAGTACTTC
V gene: TRBV7-9; D gene: TRBD1; J gene: TRBJ1-5; clone size: .; CDR3 protein: CASSFGQGIEPQHF; CDR3 DNA: TGTGCCAGCAGCTTCGGACAGGGGATAGAGCCCCAGCATTTT
V gene: TRBV19; D gene: TRBD1; J gene: TRBJ1-1; clone size: .; CDR3 protein: CASTPGQGSHTEAFF; CDR3 DNA: TGTGCCAGTACCCCGGGACAGGGAAGTCACACTGAAGCTTTCTTT
V gene: TRBV5-1; D gene: .; J gene: TRBJ1-2; clone size: .; CDR3 protein: CASSTGDSGYTF; CDR3 DNA: TGCGCCAGCAGCACGGGGGATAGCGGCTACACCTTC
V gene: TRBV29-1; D gene: .; J gene: TRBJ2-3; clone size: few; CDR3 protein: CSAGGIGDTQYF; CDR3 DNA: TGCAGCGCTGGGGGGATTGGAGATACGCAGTATTTT
V gene: TRBV5-1; D gene: .; J gene: TRBJ2-3; clone size: .; CDR3 protein: CASSLGSGSTDTQYF; CDR3 DNA: TGCGCCAGCAGCTTGGGGAGCGGTAGCACAGATACGCAGTATTTT
V gene: TRBV18; D gene: .; J gene: TRBJ2-2; clone size: .; CDR3 protein: CASSPSPGTGELFF; CDR3 DNA: TGTGCCAGCTCACCATCTCCCGGCACCGGGGAGCTGTTTTTT
V gene: TRBV15; D gene: TRBD2; J gene: TRBJ2-3; clone size: few; CDR3 protein: CATSIDRLAGGQADTQYF; CDR3 DNA: TGTGCCACCAGCATCGACAGACTAGCGGGAGGGCAGGCTGATACGCAGTATTTT
V gene: TRBV30; D gene: .; J gene: TRBJ2-5; clone size: .; CDR3 protein: CACKPGTQQETQYF; CDR3 DNA: TGTGCCTGTAAACCCGGGACACAACAAGAGACCCAGTACTTC
V gene: TRBV12-5; D gene: TRBD1; J gene: TRBJ2-6; clone size: .; CDR3 protein: CASGSGQGLASGANVLTF; CDR3 DNA: TGTGCTAGTGGTTCGGGACAGGGACTTGCCTCTGGGGCCAACGTCCTGACTTTC
V gene: TRBV29-1; D gene: TRBD1; J gene: TRBJ2-7; clone size: .; CDR3 protein: CSVLTPGGGYEQYF; CDR3 DNA: TGCAGCGTCCTAACTCCAGGGGGCGGCTACGAGCAGTACTTC
V gene: TRBV19; D gene: .; J gene: TRBJ2-7; clone size: .; CDR3 protein: CASSSRGGPSYEQYF; CDR3 DNA: TGTGCCAGTAGTTCCCGCGGGGGCCCCTCCTACGAGCAGTACTTC
V gene: TRBV6-1; D gene: .; J gene: TRBJ1-1; clone size: once; CDR3 protein: CASSAWAGNTEAFF; CDR3 DNA: TGTGCCAGCAGTGCGTGGGCGGGGAACACTGAAGCTTTCTTT
V gene: TRBV5-1; D gene: TRBD2; J gene: TRBJ2-5; clone size: .; CDR3 protein: CASSETSGGPETQYF; CDR3 DNA: TGCGCCAGCAGCGAAACTAGCGGGGGGCCAGAGACCCAGTACTTC
V gene: TRBV25-1; D gene: TRBD2; J gene: TRBJ2-7; clone size: .; CDR3 protein: CASSWTSGSGEQYF; CDR3 DNA: TGTGCCAGCAGTTGGACTAGCGGGAGTGGCGAGCAGTACTTC
V gene: TRBV12-1; D gene: .; J gene: TRBJ2-3; clone size: .; CDR3 protein: CASSFGGSSTDTQYF; CDR3 DNA: TGTGCCAGCAGCTTTGGCGGGAGTAGCACAGATACGCAGTATTTT
V gene: TRBV28; D gene: .; J gene: TRBJ1-6; clone size: .; CDR3 protein: CASSLSAAYNSPLHF; CDR3 DNA: TGTGCCAGCAGTTTATCGGCGGCCTATAATTCACCCCTCCACTTT
V gene: TRBV7-9; D gene: TRBD1; J gene: TRBJ2-7; clone size: .; CDR3 protein: CASSLPGTGGREQYF; CDR3 DNA: TGTGCCAGCAGCTTACCCGGGACAGGGGGTAGGGAGCAGTACTTC
V gene: TRBV6-5; D gene: TRBD1; J gene: TRBJ1-1; clone size: .; CDR3 protein: CASSYSGTGDTEAFF; CDR3 DNA: TGTGCCAGCAGTTATTCCGGGACAGGGGACACTGAAGCTTTCTTT
V gene: TRBV7-9; D gene: .; J gene: TRBJ1-2; clone size: .; CDR3 protein: CASRPGLYGYTF; CDR3 DNA: TGTGCCAGCAGACCGGGACTCTATGGCTACACCTTC
V gene: TRBV2; D gene: .; J gene: TRBJ1-5; clone size: .; CDR3 protein: CASSNREGQPQHF; CDR3 DNA: TGTGCCAGCAGTAACAGGGAAGGTCAGCCCCAGCATTTT
V gene: TRBV19; D gene: .; J gene: TRBJ1-5; clone size: .; CDR3 protein: CASSIEVTLMRDNQPQHF; CDR3 DNA: TGTGCCAGTAGTATAGAGGTGACATTGATGAGGGACAATCAGCCCCAGCATTTT
V gene: TRBV6-6; D gene: TRBD2; J gene: TRBJ2-7; clone size: .; CDR3 protein: CASSLGTSSYEQYF; CDR3 DNA: TGTGCCAGCAGTCTTGGGACTAGCTCCTACGAGCAGTACTTC
V gene: TRBV19; D gene: TRBD2; J gene: TRBJ2-1; clone size: once; CDR3 protein: CASSITSGRGNEQFF; CDR3 DNA: TGTGCCAGTAGTATCACTAGCGGGAGGGGCAATGAGCAGTTCTTC